Presented here are 5 T cell receptor beta chains from one specimen sequenced in a study of T-cell reconstitution after alpha-beta-depleted transplantation in children. Preparation of the TCRbeta library was carried out with unique molecular identifiers. TCRdb called the PCR reads again in MiXCR, with one record for every CDR3 protein. The repertoire holds about 980,000 distinct CDR3 sequences, with about 30% as singletons. The material sequenced was PBMCs, mostly from graft donor cells, taken 360 days after TCRalphabeta/CD19-depleted stem cell transplant. These TCRs come from a boy under three years old who had a stem cell transplant for SCID, so the T cells may come from the graft donor.

The chain joins TRBV12-3 or TRBV12-4 to TRBJ1-3; 7 bases align to TRBD1. The CDR3 is 15 amino acids. Trimming removed 6 bases from V and 4 bases from J; junction bases left unmatched: 9. For the CDR3, the DNA is TGTGCCAGCAGACACTCCAGGGGGAAAGGAAACACCATATATTTT. This sequence encodes CASRHSRGKGNTIYF.

In its sample, this clonotype was seen a few times. CDR3 protein: CASSFKGHEQYF. The CDR3 DNA sequence: TGTGCCAGCAGTTTCAAGGGGCACGAGCAGTACTTC. This chain uses TRBV27 with TRBJ2-7; maybe TRBD1 (5 bases). The CDR3 contains 12 residues. Trimming shortened V by 3 bases and J by 5 bases, and 8 bases separated the two germline ends. Germline values: CDR1 MNHEY, CDR2 SMNVEV (reference sequence).

This clonotype has only a few counts. J is TRBJ2-4 and V is TRBV20-1; TRBD1 or TRBD2 may be the D gene (6 bases each). V was clipped by 5 bases and J by 12 bases, with 20 bases between them. The CDR3 runs to 13 residues. Germline V gives CDR1 DFQATT, CDR2 SNEGSKA (reference sequence). CDR3 region: CSAFGGRRSAQYF. The CDR3 DNA reads as TGCAGTGCTTTTGGGGGGCGGAGGAGTGCTCAGTACTTC.

A single count supports this clonotype. This chain joins TRBV7-2 and TRBJ1-4; tentative D call: TRBD1 (5 bases). The CDR3 sequence is 14 residues long. The germline V gene encodes CDR1 SGHTA and CDR2 FQGNSA. V shed 3 bases and J shed 7 bases, with 12 bases lying between them. The CDR3 region is CASSFGGMGEKLFF. The CDR3 DNA is TGTGCCAGCAGCTTTGGGGGAATGGGTGAAAAACTGTTTTTT.

The rearrangement links TRBV6-5 to TRBJ2-7; D is possibly TRBD1 (5 bases). The CDR3 totals 14 residues. The V end lost 1 base, the J end lost 1 base, and 8 bases lay between the germline ends. Per the germline V gene, CDR1 is MNHEY and CDR2 is SVGAGI. Here the CDR3 reads CASSYWGSSYEQYF. The CDR3 DNA is TGTGCCAGCAGTTACTGGGGCAGTTCCTACGAGCAGTACTTC.